The 25 T cell receptor beta chains below were found in one sample sequenced in a study of OX40 agonist ivuxolimab in advanced cancers. Repertoires were generated with immunoSEQ multiplex PCR, while TCRdb's copy carries only in-frame clones and drops some. The data contain about 90,000 clones, about 87% of them seen just once; the ten biggest clones take up 6.5% to 8.5%. The specimen comprised CD4+ or CD8+ T cells sorted from blood, sampled in a trial of the OX40 agonist ivuxolimab. The receptor source for this set is an adult with an advanced solid tumor such as melanoma, head and neck, liver or kidney cancer.

The gene calls are TRBV27 and TRBJ2-7, with TRBD2 identical over 8 bases. The CDR3 runs 15 residues. Germline CDR1 reads MNHEY; CDR2 reads SMNVEV (reference sequence). After removal of 2 bases from V and 3 bases from J, the junction contained 6 bases not matched to a gene. CDR3 amino acids: CASSLLGTRGYEQYF. In nucleotides, the CDR3 is TGTGCCAGCAGTTTACTGGGGACTAGGGGCTACGAGCAGTACTTC.

The V and J genes are TRBV5-5 and TRBJ2-3; 7 nucleotides match TRBD1. V lost 4 bases and J lost 4; bases outside the gene matches: 12. Germline assignment: CDR1 SGHKS and CDR2 YYEKEE (reference sequence). The CDR3 contains 16 residues. DNA of the CDR3: TGTGCCAGCAGCATAAGACAGGGAACAGGTGCAGATACGCAGTATTTT. Its translation: CASSIRQGTGADTQYF.

This rearrangement joins TRBV6-6 to TRBJ2-7; the match to TRBD1 covers 9 bases. V lost 10 bases, J lost 0 bases, and 4 bases stayed unmatched. The CDR3 loop spans 13 amino acids. Per germline, CDR1 MNHNY and CDR2 SVGAGI (reference sequence). CDR3 coding DNA: TGTGCCATACAGGGGGCGTCCTCCTACGAGCAGTACTTC. It translates to CAIQGASSYEQYF.

The CDR3 DNA is TGTGCCAGCAGCAAAATACGTCCGGGAGGGCCTAGAGATACGCAGTATTTT. Translation gives CASSKIRPGGPRDTQYF. The gene calls are TRBV21-1 and TRBJ2-3; the table's D gene call, TRBD2, was not cross checked with the DNA. TRBV21-1 is described as a pseudogene. This CDR3 is 17 amino acids long.

The J gene is TRBJ2-7, the V gene TRBV7-2, with 11 bases lining up with TRBD1. The J segment lost 3 bases and the V segment lost 3 bases, leaving 1 base of the junction unmatched. CDR1 and CDR2 from the germline V gene are SGHTA and FQGNSA. This CDR3 is 14 amino acids long. CDR3 DNA: TGTGCCAGCAGCTTGGACAGGGGGCTCTACGAGCAGTACTTC. This sequence encodes CASSLDRGLYEQYF.

The CDR3 reads CASSLEGWTEAFF. In DNA form, the CDR3 reads TGTGCCAGCAGTTTGGAGGGTTGGACTGAAGCTTTCTTT. The chain has TRBV28 and TRBJ1-1, with D hard to call. CDR1 and CDR2 (germline): MDHEN, SYDVKM. This CDR3 comprises 13 residues. V gave up 3 bases and J gave up 5 bases, with 10 bases separating them.

The chain has TRBV27 and TRBJ2-5; possible D gene TRBD1, 5 bases. The J call is in doubt because the DNA end fits TRBJ2-7 better. Germline lookup yields CDR1 MNHEY and CDR2 SMNVEV (reference sequence). The CDR3 loop spans 14 amino acids. The CDR3 sequence is CASSSTFDSYEQYF. For the CDR3, the DNA is TGTGCCAGCAGTTCCACCTTTGACAGTTACGAGCAGTACTTC.

The chain employs TRBV15 and TRBJ1-5; possible D gene TRBD1, 5 bases. Germline V gives CDR1 LNHNV, CDR2 YYDKDF (reference sequence). The CDR3 covers 16 residues. V shed 1 base and J shed 1 base, with 11 bases lying between them. As DNA, the CDR3 is TGTGCCACCAGCAGAGTGGGGGTGGTGAGCAATCAGCCCCAGCATTTT. Amino acid sequence: CATSRVGVVSNQPQHF. Complete variable domain (other parts from reference TRBV15 and TRBJ1-5): DAMVIQNPRYQVTQFGKPVTLSCSQTLNHNVMYWYQQKSSQAPKLLFHYYDKDFNNEADTPDNFQSRRPNTSFCFLDIRSPGLGDTAMYLCATSRVGVVSNQPQHFGDGTRLSIL.

J is TRBJ1-2 and V is TRBV7-2; weak D call: TRBD1 (6 bases). Between the trimmed V and J ends, which lost 1 base and 8 bases, there was a span of 14 bases. The CDR3 totals 14 residues. Germline V gene lookup returns CDR1 SGHTA and CDR2 FQGNSA. CDR3 sequence: CASSLGLGAEGYTF. CDR3 DNA: TGTGCCAGCAGCTTAGGATTGGGGGCTGAGGGCTACACCTTC.

The chain has TRBV6-5 and TRBJ2-7, with D perhaps being TRBD1 or TRBD2 (5 bases each). This CDR3 has 15 amino acids. Looked up from germline, CDR1 is MNHEY and CDR2 is SVGAGI. Trimming left V 6 bases short and J 0 bases short, with 15 bases between. This chain's CDR3 is CASSHSGTFSYEQYF. As DNA, the CDR3 is TGTGCCAGCAGCCATTCCGGGACGTTCTCCTACGAGCAGTACTTC.

The table lists this clone with a few counts. The V and J genes are TRBV7-2 and TRBJ1-3; possible D gene TRBD1, 6 bases. The CDR3 spans 14 residues. The germline CDR1 and CDR2 sequences are SGHTA and FQGNSA. V was shortened by 6 bases and J by 0 bases, with 9 bases between the two germline ends. This CDR3 is CASRQGSSGNTIYF. CDR3 DNA sequence: TGTGCCAGCAGGCAGGGGAGCTCTGGAAACACCATATATTTT. The variable domain in full, completed from reference TRBV7-2 and TRBJ1-3, reads GAGVSQSPSNKVTEKGKDVELRCDPISGHTALYWYRQSLGQGLEFLIYFQGNSAPDKSGLPSDRFSAERTGGSVSTLTIQRTQQEDSAVYLCASRQGSSGNTIYFGEGSWLTVV.

The gene calls are TRBV7-2 and TRBJ1-5; 7 bases map to TRBD1. V was pared by 5 bases and J by 1 base, with 2 bases of the junction left unmatched. The CDR3 covers 14 residues. CDR1 is SGHTA, CDR2 FQGNSA, per germline. The CDR3: CASSRQGSNQPQHF. CDR3 in DNA: TGTGCCAGCAGCCGACAGGGAAGCAATCAGCCCCAGCATTTT.

The CDR3 DNA follows: TGTGCCAGCAGCTTAGATACGGAGGAGCAGTTCTTC. Its translation: CASSLDTEEQFF. The chain carries TRBV11-3 and TRBJ2-1; D remains unclear. In germline, CDR1 is SGHNT, CDR2 YENEEA. Between the trimmed V and J ends, which lost 0 bases and 10 bases, there was a span of 7 bases. The CDR3 spans 12 residues.

Worth noting for this clone: The junction departs from the called germline gene at one end, perhaps through a read error. The chain uses TRBV14 and TRBJ2-3; D possibly matches TRBD1 or TRBD2 (5 bases each). Germline CDR1 reads SGHDN; CDR2 reads FVKESK. The CDR3 is 11 residues long. CDR3 coding DNA: TGTGCCAGCAGCCAAGGAGGGGAAGGGCATTTT. Amino acids: CASSQGGEGHF.

This chain connects TRBV10-3 to TRBJ1-5, with 9 bases identical to TRBD1. Germline trimming cut 6 bases from V and 7 bases from J; bases unmatched to any gene: 7. This CDR3 has 14 residues. From germline, CDR1 is ENHRY and CDR2 SYGVKD. CDR3 in amino acids: CAISGTGLGQPQHF. CDR3 DNA: TGTGCCATCAGCGGGACAGGGTTGGGGCAGCCCCAGCATTTT.

The chain employs TRBV19 and TRBJ1-5; D call uncertain. Germline V lookup: CDR1 LNHDA, CDR2 SQIVND (reference sequence). The CDR3 covers 15 residues. The ends were cut back, 7 bases at V and 1 base at J, with 14 bases in the middle. CDR3 nucleotides: TGTGCCAGTACAGATAGAGGTGGGAGCAATCAGCCCCAGCATTTT. This encodes CASTDRGGSNQPQHF.

This clone was recorded a few times. The chain is built from TRBV5-6 and TRBJ2-7, with 11 bases aligning to TRBD2. The length of the CDR3 is 16 residues. Unmatched junction bases numbered 10, after V lost 4 bases and J lost 4 bases. Germline V CDR1 and CDR2: SGHDT, YYEEEE. CDR3 amino acids: CASSLGTSGALYEQYF. The CDR3 DNA follows: TGTGCCAGCAGCCTCGGGACTAGCGGAGCTTTATACGAGCAGTACTTC.

The chain has TRBV27 and TRBJ1-2; D is unclear. V lost 4 bases to trimming and J lost 6 bases, with 15 bases between them. CDR1 MNHEY and CDR2 SMNVEV come from the germline V gene (reference sequence). This CDR3 is 14 amino acids long. The CDR3 sequence: CASSSAGAAHGYTF. CDR3 in DNA: TGTGCCAGCAGTTCCGCGGGAGCGGCACATGGCTACACCTTC.

This chain uses TRBV12-5 with TRBJ1-5; D not resolved. Trimming removed 1 base at V and 7 bases at J, with 14 bases between. This CDR3 is 15 amino acids long. Germline assignment: CDR1 LGHNT and CDR2 FRNRAP. The CDR3 coding sequence is TGTGCTAGTGGTTTGGGAAAAGGGTCCGGACAGCCCCAGCATTTT. Translating it yields CASGLGKGSGQPQHF.

CDR3 loop: CASSYLRGGGTEKLFF. CDR3 bases: TGTGCCAGCAGTTATCTCCGGGGCGGGGGGACGGAAAAACTGTTTTTT. This chain joins TRBV6-5 and TRBJ1-4; tentatively, D is TRBD1 (5 bases). This CDR3 has 16 amino acids. CDR1 and CDR2 (germline): MNHEY, SVGAGI. V shed 3 bases and J shed 8 bases, with 19 bases lying between them.

V and J are TRBV11-1 and TRBJ2-2; 13 bases match TRBD2. J gave up 7 bases and V 4 bases, and 12 bases lay outside the gene matches. The CDR3 contains 18 residues. Germline V CDR1 and CDR2: SGHAT, FQDESV (reference sequence). The CDR3: CASSSKLAGGPYGGELFF. The CDR3 DNA is TGTGCCAGCAGCTCAAAACTAGCGGGAGGGCCTTATGGCGGGGAGCTGTTTTTT.

The chain couples TRBV4-1 to TRBJ2-3; the D gene is possibly TRBD2 (7 bases). The CDR3 length is 15 residues. V dropped 0 bases and J dropped 8 bases, with 15 bases sitting between them. CDR1 is MGHRA, CDR2 YSYEKL, per germline. The CDR3 DNA reads as TGCGCCAGCAGCCAAGATGGGGGCGGGAGTGGTACGCAGTATTTT. Amino acid sequence: CASSQDGGGSGTQYF.

This chain connects TRBV29-1 to TRBJ2-7; tentatively, D is TRBD1 (6 bases). The CDR3 is 15 amino acids. Trimming took off 4 bases at V and 0 bases at J, with 16 bases between the two ends. From germline, CDR1 is SQVTM and CDR2 ANQGSEA. The CDR3 sequence is CSVAESARGSYEQYF. The CDR3 DNA is TGCAGCGTTGCCGAATCGGCCAGGGGCTCCTACGAGCAGTACTTC.

V and J are TRBV4-1 and TRBJ2-7; TRBD1 might be the D (5 bases). V shed 1 base and J shed 3 bases, with 7 bases lying between them. In germline, CDR1 is MGHRA, CDR2 YSYEKL. CDR3 length: 13 amino acids. The CDR3, as DNA: TGCGCCAGCAGCCAAGTGGACAACTACGAGCAGTACTTC. Protein sequence: CASSQVDNYEQYF.

This chain connects TRBV13 to TRBJ2-5; no definite D call. This CDR3 region has 14 residues. Trimming removed 3 bases at V and 3 bases at J, with 11 bases between. Germline values: CDR1 PRHDT, CDR2 FYEKMQ (reference sequence). As DNA, the CDR3 is TGTGCCAGCAGCTTTAAGGATTTCGAAGAGACCCAGTACTTC. It specifies CASSFKDFEETQYF.